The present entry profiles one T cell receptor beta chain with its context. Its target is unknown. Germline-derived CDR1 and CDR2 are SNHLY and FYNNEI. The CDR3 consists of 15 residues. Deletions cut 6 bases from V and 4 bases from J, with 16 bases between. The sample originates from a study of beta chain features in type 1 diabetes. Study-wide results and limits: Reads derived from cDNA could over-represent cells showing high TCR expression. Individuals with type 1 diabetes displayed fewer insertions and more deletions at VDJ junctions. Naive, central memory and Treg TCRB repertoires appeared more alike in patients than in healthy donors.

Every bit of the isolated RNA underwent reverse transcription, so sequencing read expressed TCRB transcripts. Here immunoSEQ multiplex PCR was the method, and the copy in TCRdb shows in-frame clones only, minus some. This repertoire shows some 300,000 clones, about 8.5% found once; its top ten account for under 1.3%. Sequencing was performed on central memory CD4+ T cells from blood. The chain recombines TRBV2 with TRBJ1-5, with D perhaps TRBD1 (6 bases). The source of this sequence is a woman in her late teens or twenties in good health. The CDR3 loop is CASSAQGKPNQPQHF. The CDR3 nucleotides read TGTGCCAGCAGCGCGCAGGGGAAGCCAAATCAGCCCCAGCATTTT.